These 23 T cell receptor beta chains were sequenced from one sample in a study of CD8 T cells in ankylosing spondylitis. TCRdb re-analysed the 5' RACE reads in MiXCR, keeping a single row per CDR3 protein. The data show 30,000 to 45,000 distinct CDR3 sequences, 13% seen once. The sequenced material came from synovial fluid, either unsorted or a sorted T cell fraction (not recorded which). These receptors were collected from a male donor with ankylosing spondylitis.

The chain recombines TRBV7-2 with TRBJ2-1; D is unclear. The CDR3 is 13 residues long. V was trimmed by 3 bases and J by 6 bases, leaving 9 bases between them. Germline loops: CDR1 SGHTA, CDR2 FQGNSA. This CDR3 reads CASSFGRSNEQFF. DNA for the CDR3: TGTGCCAGCAGCTTTGGTAGGTCCAATGAGCAGTTCTTC.

The rearrangement links TRBV6-5 to TRBJ1-1, with a tentative D call TRBD1 (5 bases). Looked up from germline, CDR1 is MNHEY and CDR2 is SVGAGI. The V gene lost 2 bases and the J gene lost 9 bases, with 16 bases spanning the gap. This CDR3 spans 14 amino acids. This chain's CDR3 is CASSYLPGFQKAFF. The CDR3 DNA reads TGTGCCAGCAGTTACCTCCCAGGGTTTCAAAAAGCTTTCTTT.

This clonotype was found many times. This chain uses TRBV28 with TRBJ2-5; the D is unclear. The CDR3 has 16 residues. V was shortened by 7 bases and J by 0 bases, with 18 bases between the two germline ends. Per the germline V gene, CDR1 is MDHEN and CDR2 is SYDVKM. CDR3 sequence (DNA): TGTGCCAGCACCCCGGCTTCGGCAGTGTACCAAGAGACCCAGTACTTC. Its translation: CASTPASAVYQETQYF.

In this sample, this clonotype turned up a few times. The rearrangement uses TRBV20-1 and TRBJ2-7; 9 bases match TRBD1. The ends lost 5 bases at V and 2 bases at J; junction bases unmatched: 4. This CDR3 comprises 13 residues. CDR1 is DFQATT, CDR2 SNEGSKA, per germline (reference sequence). The DNA for the CDR3 is TGCAGTGCTTTGTGGACAGGGGCCTACGAGCAGTACTTC. Its translation: CSALWTGAYEQYF.

The chain combines TRBV7-2 with TRBJ2-1; TRBD1 aligns across 11 bases. The CDR3 length is 15 residues. Trimming at V came to 2 bases and at J to 9 bases, leaving 6 bases not matched to a gene. Germline V gene sequence: CDR1 SGHTA, CDR2 FQGNSA. CDR3 bases: TGTGCCAGCAGCTTATCGGGACAGGGGGTGATTGAGCAGTTCTTC. It is translated as CASSLSGQGVIEQFF.

This clonotype has ten or more counts. The J gene is TRBJ1-5, the V gene TRBV10-2; no definite D call. The germline CDR1 and CDR2 sequences are WSHSY and SAAADI. Trimming took off 1 base at V and 1 base at J, with 5 bases between the two ends. This CDR3 contains 14 residues. CDR3 region: CASSELRSNQPQHF. The CDR3 DNA follows: TGCGCCAGCAGTGAGTTGCGGAGCAATCAGCCCCAGCATTTT.

This clonotype was counted many times. The DNA for the CDR3 is TGTGCCAGCAGTGCTGGTCGCGAGCAGTTCTTC. It yields the protein CASSAGREQFF. The chain is built from TRBV12-3 or TRBV12-4 and TRBJ2-1, with D unclear. The CDR3 covers 11 residues. V was shortened by 5 bases and J by 10 bases, with 9 bases between the two germline ends.

The chain uses TRBV29-1 and TRBJ2-3; 9 bases agree with TRBD2. The CDR3 sequence is 18 residues long. With 0 bases clipped from V and 4 bases from J, the junction kept 14 bases outside the gene matches. Germline V gives CDR1 SQVTM, CDR2 ANQGSEA. The CDR3 sequence: CSVEDNSGSGRRSDTQYF. The CDR3 region has the DNA TGCAGCGTTGAAGATAATTCGGGTAGCGGGAGAAGGTCAGATACGCAGTATTTT.

There are many counts of this clonotype. The CDR3: CASSFAGGFNEQFF. The CDR3, as DNA: TGTGCCAGCAGTTTCGCGGGGGGGTTCAATGAGCAGTTCTTC. The chain is built from TRBV12-3 or TRBV12-4 and TRBJ2-1, with 9 bases identical to TRBD2. CDR3 length: 14 residues. The V and J ends lost 3 bases and 6 bases, in that order; junction bases with no gene match: 3.

This clonotype has only a few counts. V and J are TRBV4-2 and TRBJ2-1; 7 bases agree with TRBD1. Germline assignment: CDR1 LGHNA and CDR2 YNFKEQ. Germline trimming cut 3 bases from V and 7 bases from J; bases unmatched to any gene: 15. The CDR3 sequence is 17 residues long. CDR3 protein: CASSQERQGINLNEQFF. The DNA of the CDR3 is TGTGCCAGCAGCCAGGAAAGACAGGGTATTAACCTGAATGAGCAGTTCTTC.

The V and J genes are TRBV2 and TRBJ2-7, with D perhaps being TRBD1 or TRBD2 (5 bases each). V lost 5 bases and J 2 bases, leaving 10 bases between the germline ends. Germline lookup yields CDR1 SNHLY and CDR2 FYNNEI. This CDR3 comprises 13 residues. The CDR3 sequence: CASSWDLPYEQYF. CDR3 sequence (DNA): TGTGCCAGCAGTTGGGACCTCCCCTACGAGCAGTACTTC.

In DNA form, the CDR3 reads TGTGCCAGCAGCTTCCGCAGGGCATACGAGCAGTACTTC. It encodes CASSFRRAYEQYF. This rearrangement joins TRBV13 to TRBJ2-7, with D tentatively TRBD1 (5 bases). Germline V gene lookup returns CDR1 PRHDT and CDR2 FYEKMQ (reference sequence). This CDR3 region has 13 residues. Trimming pared 3 bases from V and 4 bases from J, leaving 10 bases between.

This clonotype was seen a handful of times. V gene TRBV5-1 combines with J gene TRBJ2-5, with TRBD2 identical over 9 bases. The germline V gene encodes CDR1 SGHRS and CDR2 YFSETQ. CDR3 length equals 19 residues. Trimming at V came to 1 base and at J to 0 bases, leaving 13 bases not matched to a gene. CDR3 protein: CASSLSPTSGYIYQETQYF. The CDR3 DNA reads as TGCGCCAGCAGCTTGAGTCCGACTAGCGGCTATATATACCAAGAGACCCAGTACTTC.

The chain uses TRBV12-3 or TRBV12-4 and TRBJ1-2; 7 positions match TRBD1. V shed 7 bases, J shed 2 bases, and the junction held 4 bases outside the gene matches. The CDR3 covers 13 residues. CDR3 nucleotide sequence: TGTGCCAGCAAACGGACAGGCAACTATGGCTACACCTTC. This sequence encodes CASKRTGNYGYTF.

This clonotype turned up a few times. The chain couples TRBV28 to TRBJ1-4; 7 nucleotides line up with TRBD1. V shed 0 bases and J 2 bases; nucleotides not matched to a gene: 6. Germline-derived CDR1 and CDR2 are MDHEN and SYDVKM. CDR3 length: 17 amino acids. The CDR3 here is CASSLWEGGLTNEKLFF. The CDR3 region has the DNA TGTGCCAGCAGTTTATGGGAAGGGGGCTTGACTAATGAAAAACTGTTTTTT. Variable domain in full (rest from reference TRBV28 and TRBJ1-4): DVKVTQSSRYLVKRTGEKVFLECVQDMDHENMFWYRQDPGLGLRLIYFSYDVKMKEKGDIPEGYSVSREKKERFSLILESASTNQTSMYLCASSLWEGGLTNEKLFFGSGTQLSVL.

This clonotype was picked up many times. The chain couples TRBV4-2 to TRBJ2-1; 9 bases match TRBD2. V trimming: 0 bases; J trimming: 5 bases; junction bases outside the gene matches: 5. The CDR3 extends over 16 amino acids. The V gene's germline CDR1 is LGHNA and CDR2 YNFKEQ. The CDR3 reads CASSQDGAGGHNEQFF. CDR3 in DNA: TGTGCCAGCAGCCAAGATGGAGCGGGGGGTCACAATGAGCAGTTCTTC.

V is TRBV27 and J is TRBJ1-1; the D gene is possibly TRBD1 (5 bases). Germline V gene lookup returns CDR1 MNHEY and CDR2 SMNVEV (reference sequence). V shed 5 bases and J shed 1 base, with 17 bases lying between them. CDR3 length: 16 amino acids. CDR3 sequence (DNA): TGTGCCAGCAGTGGTAGCCCGGGACCACGGAACACTGAAGCTTTCTTT. It encodes CASSGSPGPRNTEAFF.

A few counts support this clonotype. The chain joins TRBV4-3 to TRBJ2-7, with D perhaps matching TRBD1 (5 bases). This CDR3 has 15 residues. Per the germline V gene, CDR1 is LGHNA and CDR2 is YSLEER. V lost 3 bases to trimming and J lost 5 bases, with 17 bases between them. Here the CDR3 reads CASSQLVQGTDEQYF. For the CDR3, the DNA is TGCGCCAGCAGCCAGTTGGTTCAGGGTACGGACGAGCAGTACTTC.

This chain links TRBV5-1 with TRBJ2-7, with 13 bases identical to TRBD2. Germline CDR1 SGHRS, CDR2 YFSETQ. The CDR3 extends over 19 amino acids. V was clipped by 4 bases and J by 3 bases; unmatched bases: 16. In nucleotides, the CDR3 is TGCGCCAGCAGCGGACCGGGACTAGCGGGGATAAGCGGCCTCTACGAGCAGTACTTC. Its protein is CASSGPGLAGISGLYEQYF.

At least ten counts were recorded for this clonotype. In DNA, the CDR3 is TGTGCCAGCCGACGACCGAGGAACACCGGGGAGCTGTTTTTT. Its translation is CASRRPRNTGELFF. V and J are TRBV6-2 or TRBV6-3 and TRBJ2-2, with no clear D. Germline V gives CDR1 MNHEY, CDR2 SVGEGT. V was cut by 8 bases and J by 1 base, with 11 bases left in between. The CDR3 is 14 amino acids.

The gene calls are TRBV5-5 and TRBJ2-7; unclear D gene. The CDR3 covers 15 residues. V was clipped by 0 bases and J by 0 bases, with 10 bases between them. The germline gives CDR1 SGHKS, CDR2 YYEKEE (reference sequence). The CDR3 region has the DNA TGTGCCAGCAGCTTGGCCTCAGGTAGCTCCTACGAGCAGTACTTC. Translating gives CASSLASGSSYEQYF.

This clonotype appeared a few times. V usage is TRBV21-1 and J usage is TRBJ2-2; the listed D gene, TRBD1, was not tested against the DNA. TRBV21-1 counts as a pseudogene. The CDR3 loop spans 16 amino acids. The CDR3 sequence is CASSKEGQGKRGELFF. DNA for the CDR3: TGTGCCAGCAGCAAAGAGGGACAGGGCAAACGGGGGGAGCTGTTTTTT.

This clonotype was observed many times. V is TRBV12-3 or TRBV12-4 and J is TRBJ2-3, with D perhaps matching TRBD1 or TRBD2 (6 bases each). V dropped 6 bases and J dropped 8 bases, with 15 bases sitting between them. The CDR3 length is 13 residues. DNA for the CDR3: TGTGCCAGCAGCATTGGGGGGCCTAGTACGCAGTATTTT. It translates to CASSIGGPSTQYF.